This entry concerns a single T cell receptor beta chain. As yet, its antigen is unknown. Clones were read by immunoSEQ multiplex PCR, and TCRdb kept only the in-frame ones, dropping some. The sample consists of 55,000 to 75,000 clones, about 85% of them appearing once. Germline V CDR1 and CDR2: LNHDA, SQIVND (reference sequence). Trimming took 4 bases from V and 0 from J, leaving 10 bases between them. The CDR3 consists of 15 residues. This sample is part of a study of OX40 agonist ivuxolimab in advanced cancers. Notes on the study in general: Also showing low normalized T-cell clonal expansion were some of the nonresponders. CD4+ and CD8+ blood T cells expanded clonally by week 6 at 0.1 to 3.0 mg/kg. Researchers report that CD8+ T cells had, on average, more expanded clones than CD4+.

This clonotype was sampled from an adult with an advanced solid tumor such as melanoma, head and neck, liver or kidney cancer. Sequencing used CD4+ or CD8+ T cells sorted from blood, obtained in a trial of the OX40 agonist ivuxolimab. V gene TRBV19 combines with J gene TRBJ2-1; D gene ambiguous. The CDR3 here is CASSTDVSSYNEQFF. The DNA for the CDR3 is TGTGCCAGTAGTACGGACGTCAGCTCCTACAATGAGCAGTTCTTC.